Below, 27 T cell receptor beta chains from the same sample are listed, as sequenced in a study of cytomegalovirus exposure and HLA in healthy donors. The table came from immunoSEQ multiplex PCR; TCRdb's copy has only in-frame clones and leaves some out. The sample records about 69,000 clones, 96% being singletons. Input material: PBMCs. These receptors all come from a woman between 18 and 29 years old in good health and CMV-seropositive.

This sequence joins TRBV5-1 and TRBJ2-3, with 8 nucleotides matching TRBD2. This CDR3 spans 17 amino acids. The germline CDR1 and CDR2 sequences are SGHRS and YFSETQ. V dropped 2 bases and J dropped 2; count of bases not matched to a gene: 10. The CDR3 DNA sequence: TGCGCCAGCAGCTTTGTCACTAGCGGTAAATCCACAGATACGCAGTATTTT. Translation gives CASSFVTSGKSTDTQYF.

The rearrangement links TRBV9 to TRBJ2-1, with 13 bases that match TRBD2. Germline values: CDR1 SGDLS, CDR2 YYNGEE. Germline trimming cut 4 bases from V and 9 bases from J; bases unmatched to any gene: 10. This CDR3 spans 16 amino acids. The CDR3 sequence: CASSSRTSGSFGEQFF. CDR3 DNA: TGTGCCAGCAGCTCAAGGACTAGCGGGAGTTTTGGTGAGCAGTTCTTC.

A few counts support this clone. The rearrangement joins TRBV28 to TRBJ2-7; tentatively, D is TRBD2 (6 bases). Germline assignment: CDR1 MDHEN and CDR2 SYDVKM. The V end lost 6 bases, the J end lost 9 bases, and 18 bases lay between the germline ends. CDR3 length: 13 amino acids. The CDR3 spells CASSPSTSVVQYF. DNA for the CDR3: TGTGCCAGCAGCCCCTCGACTAGTGTAGTGCAGTACTTC.

The rearrangement joins TRBV19 to TRBJ2-7; 8 bases map to TRBD1. Germline V gene lookup returns CDR1 LNHDA and CDR2 SQIVND (reference sequence). Germline trimming cut 5 bases from V and 9 bases from J; bases unmatched to any gene: 9. The CDR3 loop spans 13 amino acids. The CDR3 DNA follows: TGTGCCAGTAGTGCCCCTTGGACAGGGTGGCAGTACTTC. Its translation: CASSAPWTGWQYF.

The chain links TRBV28 to TRBJ1-1; a possible D gene is TRBD1 (6 bases). The CDR3 covers 14 residues. The V end was cut by 10 bases, the J end by 6 bases, with 21 bases between. Germline V gene data show CDR1 as MDHEN and CDR2 as SYDVKM. Here the CDR3 reads CATQLRPQGPEAFF. CDR3 nucleotides: TGTGCCACCCAACTTCGGCCCCAGGGGCCTGAAGCTTTCTTT.

This clone was detected only once. This chain links TRBV28 with TRBJ2-7; 16 positions match TRBD2. From germline, CDR1 is MDHEN and CDR2 SYDVKM. V dropped 5 bases and J dropped 0; count of bases not matched to a gene: 4. This CDR3 contains 17 residues. CDR3 loop: CASSGTSGRAFSYEQYF. The CDR3 region has the DNA TGTGCCAGCAGTGGGACTAGCGGGAGGGCCTTCTCCTACGAGCAGTACTTC.

The chain uses TRBV28 and TRBJ2-3, with no clear D. The CDR3 extends over 13 amino acids. The V end lost 3 bases, the J end lost 1 base, and 5 bases lay between the germline ends. Germline lookup yields CDR1 MDHEN and CDR2 SYDVKM. The CDR3 sequence is CASSFPGTDTQYF. CDR3 bases: TGTGCCAGCAGTTTTCCGGGCACAGATACGCAGTATTTT.

V and J are TRBV25-1 and TRBJ2-5; D call uncertain. Trimming removed 7 bases at V and 5 bases at J, with 11 bases between. The V gene's germline CDR1 is MGHDK and CDR2 SYGVNS. This CDR3 is 12 amino acids long. The CDR3 spells CASNPTRETQYF. In DNA form, the CDR3 reads TGTGCCAGCAACCCCACGCGGGAGACCCAGTACTTC.

V is TRBV7-2 and J is TRBJ2-1, with 16 bases aligning to TRBD2. CDR3 size: 15 residues. Unmatched junction bases numbered 4, after V lost 5 bases and J lost 9 bases. Germline V gene data show CDR1 as SGHTA and CDR2 as FQGNSA. As DNA, the CDR3 is TGTGCCAGCAGCCCCGGGACTAGCGGGAGGGCTGAGCAGTTCTTC. Amino acids: CASSPGTSGRAEQFF.

The V gene is TRBV7-2, the J gene TRBJ2-7; TRBD1 aligns across 10 bases. With 3 bases clipped from V and 5 bases from J, the junction kept 4 bases outside the gene matches. This CDR3 contains 14 residues. The V gene's germline CDR1 is SGHTA and CDR2 FQGNSA. CDR3 sequence reads: CASSLDRGYHEQYF. CDR3 sequence (DNA): TGTGCCAGCAGCTTGGACAGGGGGTACCACGAGCAGTACTTC.

The chain combines TRBV5-4 with TRBJ2-5; no clear D gene. V was trimmed by 2 bases and J by 6 bases, leaving 14 bases between them. There are 14 residues in the CDR3. Germline lookup yields CDR1 SGHNT and CDR2 YYREEE (reference sequence). CDR3 in amino acids: CASSFRMEEKTQYF. CDR3 nucleotides: TGTGCCAGCAGCTTCAGGATGGAAGAAAAGACCCAGTACTTC.

Here the CDR3 reads CAIGAGKGSYEQYF. CDR3 in DNA: TGTGCCATCGGCGCAGGGAAGGGATCCTACGAGCAGTACTTC. This chain links TRBV7-9 with TRBJ2-7, with a weak D call TRBD1 (5 bases). V was pared by 10 bases and J by 1 base, with 17 bases between. CDR3 size: 14 residues. CDR1 SEHNR and CDR2 FQNEAQ come from the germline V gene (reference sequence).

V usage is TRBV19 and J usage is TRBJ2-3, with 10 bases lining up with TRBD2. CDR1 LNHDA and CDR2 SQIVND come from the germline V gene (reference sequence). CDR3 size: 15 residues. Losses at the gene ends were 2 bases for V and 4 bases for J; bases not matched to a gene: 3. CDR3 protein: CASSILAGAADTQYF. Here the CDR3 DNA reads TGTGCCAGTAGTATACTAGCGGGAGCCGCAGATACGCAGTATTTT. Using reference TRBV19 and TRBJ2-3 for the parts outside the CDR3, the full variable domain is DGGITQSPKYLFRKEGQNVTLSCEQNLNHDAMYWYRQDPGQGLRLIYYSQIVNDFQKGDIAEGYSVSREKKESFPLTVTSAQKNPTAFYLCASSILAGAADTQYFGPGTRLTVL.

The V call is TRBV19, the J call TRBJ2-1; 7 bases match TRBD2. The CDR3 is 14 amino acids. Germline V gene sequence: CDR1 LNHDA, CDR2 SQIVND (reference sequence). With V trimmed by 3 bases and J by 4 bases, 3 bases remained unmatched. The CDR3 coding sequence is TGTGCCAGTAGTATGCCGGGAGGATACAATGAGCAGTTCTTC. Protein: CASSMPGGYNEQFF. The full variable domain, completed using reference TRBV19 and TRBJ2-1, is DGGITQSPKYLFRKEGQNVTLSCEQNLNHDAMYWYRQDPGQGLRLIYYSQIVNDFQKGDIAEGYSVSREKKESFPLTVTSAQKNPTAFYLCASSMPGGYNEQFFGPGTRLTVL.

This chain uses TRBV10-2 with TRBJ2-7; 9 bases are shared with TRBD1. The J segment lost 3 bases and the V segment lost 0 bases, leaving 3 bases of the junction unmatched. Germline CDR1 reads WSHSY; CDR2 reads SAAADI. There are 15 residues in the CDR3. The CDR3 spells CASSESRGQGYEQYF. The CDR3 DNA reads TGCGCCAGCAGTGAGTCGAGGGGACAGGGCTACGAGCAGTACTTC.

The CDR3 DNA reads TGTGCCAGGGAGGGGATTACCTATGGCTACACCTTC. This translates into CAREGITYGYTF. The genes are TRBV21-1 and TRBJ1-2. TRBV21-1 is a pseudogene. The CDR3 spans 12 residues.

J is TRBJ2-1 and V is TRBV13, with TRBD2 matching over 8 bases. This CDR3 region has 16 residues. The trim removed 5 bases at V and 8 bases at J, leaving 14 bases unmatched. The V gene's germline CDR1 is PRHDT and CDR2 FYEKMQ (reference sequence). The CDR3 nucleotides read TGTGCCAGCAGCACCCCCAGCCGGACTAGCTTCTATGAGCAGTTCTTC. This encodes CASSTPSRTSFYEQFF.

This clone showed up just once. This rearrangement joins TRBV19 to TRBJ2-2; D remains ambiguous. CDR3 length equals 16 residues. The V gene's germline CDR1 is LNHDA and CDR2 SQIVND (reference sequence). With 3 bases removed from V and 5 bases from J, the gap between germline ends came to 16 bases. CDR3 sequence (DNA): TGTGCCAGTAGTATGAACCTTCCCGTCGGGACCGGGGAGCTGTTTTTT. Translated, it gives CASSMNLPVGTGELFF.

The genes are TRBV11-3 and TRBJ1-1; 10 bases line up with TRBD1. This CDR3 contains 15 residues. Trimming took 1 base from V and 5 from J; bases not matched to a gene: 4. Germline assignment: CDR1 SGHNT and CDR2 YENEEA. This chain's CDR3 is CASSLARQGATEAFF. Here the CDR3 DNA reads TGTGCCAGCAGCTTAGCTCGACAGGGGGCAACTGAAGCTTTCTTT. The full variable domain, in which reference TRBV11-3 and TRBJ1-1 provide the parts outside the CDR3, is EAGVVQSPRYKIIEKKQPVAFWCNPISGHNTLYWYLQNLGQGPELLIRYENEEAVDDSQLPKDRFSAERLKGVDSTLKIQPAELGDSAVYLCASSLARQGATEAFFGQGTRLTVV.

The V and J genes are TRBV27 and TRBJ2-1; D might be TRBD1 (5 bases). Trimming cost V 2 bases and J 0 bases, with 14 bases left between them. The CDR3 spans 17 residues. Looked up from germline, CDR1 is MNHEY and CDR2 is SMNVEV (reference sequence). The CDR3 bases are TGTGCCAGCAGTTTAGTGTGGGGCCTGAGCTCCTACAATGAGCAGTTCTTC. Translating gives CASSLVWGLSSYNEQFF.

This chain connects TRBV5-4 to TRBJ2-7; the match to TRBD2 covers 11 bases. J was trimmed by 5 bases and V by 4 bases; bases with no gene match: 2. The CDR3 runs 13 residues. CDR1 and CDR2 from the germline V gene are SGHNT and YYREEE (reference sequence). CDR3: CASSEGLADEQYF. Here the CDR3 DNA reads TGTGCCAGCAGCGAGGGACTAGCGGACGAGCAGTACTTC.

The rearrangement links TRBV19 to TRBJ2-1, with 8 bases lining up with TRBD2. CDR1 LNHDA and CDR2 SQIVND come from the germline V gene (reference sequence). J was trimmed by 8 bases and V by 6 bases; bases with no gene match: 9. The CDR3 spans 14 residues. DNA for the CDR3: TGTGCCAGTAGCTTATATCTGCGGGGGGATGAGCAGTTCTTC. Translated, it gives CASSLYLRGDEQFF.

This clone was recorded only once. The rearrangement uses TRBV2 and TRBJ2-7; 8 bases are a match to TRBD2. J lost 0 bases, V lost 4 bases, and 14 bases had no gene match. The CDR3 runs to 18 residues. Germline V gene data show CDR1 as SNHLY and CDR2 as FYNNEI. This CDR3 reads CASSGGSGTPKNSYEQYF. In DNA, the CDR3 is TGTGCCAGCAGTGGGGGTAGCGGGACCCCAAAAAACTCCTACGAGCAGTACTTC.

The chain has TRBV4-1 and TRBJ2-7; TRBD2 aligns across 14 bases. V lost 2 bases to trimming and J lost 5 bases; unmatched junction nucleotides: 5. This CDR3 is 16 amino acids long. Germline V gene lookup returns CDR1 MGHRA and CDR2 YSYEKL. The CDR3 sequence: CASSQFEGLAGDEQYF. CDR3 in DNA: TGCGCCAGCAGCCAATTTGAGGGACTAGCGGGAGACGAGCAGTACTTC.

A note on this clone: Germline is not matched at one junction end, which may reflect a read error. The chain is built from TRBV27 and TRBJ2-5; TRBD1 aligns across 11 bases. Germline V gene sequence: CDR1 MNHEY, CDR2 SMNVEV (reference sequence). The CDR3 contains 16 residues. The DNA for the CDR3 is TGTGCCAGCAGTTTTAACGTGGAGGGACAGGGGGGCCCCCGCAACTTC. Translating gives CASSFNVEGQGGPRNF.

V gene TRBV5-1 combines with J gene TRBJ2-2; 15 nucleotides agree with TRBD2. Per the germline V gene, CDR1 is SGHRS and CDR2 is YFSETQ. Unmatched junction bases numbered 2, after V lost 3 bases and J lost 5 bases. The CDR3 has 16 residues. Here the CDR3 reads CASSYGLAGGTGELFF. The CDR3 DNA reads TGCGCCAGCAGCTACGGACTAGCGGGGGGGACCGGGGAGCTGTTTTTT. The full variable domain, its missing parts supplied by reference TRBV5-1 and TRBJ2-2, is KAGVTQTPRYLIKTRGQQVTLSCSPISGHRSVSWYQQTPGQGLQFLFEYFSETQRNKGNFPGRFSGRQFSNSRSEMNVSTLELGDSALYLCASSYGLAGGTGELFFGEGSRLTVL.

This sequence joins TRBV28 and TRBJ2-2; 7 nucleotides align to TRBD1. Unmatched junction bases numbered 4, after V lost 1 base and J lost 5 bases. CDR1 is MDHEN and CDR2 is SYDVKM in the germline V gene. This CDR3 is 15 amino acids long. The chain's CDR3 is CASSLLGTVTGELFF. CDR3 sequence (DNA): TGTGCCAGCAGTTTATTGGGGACAGTGACCGGGGAGCTGTTTTTT. Supplemented by reference TRBV28 and TRBJ2-2, the full variable domain reads DVKVTQSSRYLVKRTGEKVFLECVQDMDHENMFWYRQDPGLGLRLIYFSYDVKMKEKGDIPEGYSVSREKKERFSLILESASTNQTSMYLCASSLLGTVTGELFFGEGSRLTVL.